These 5 T cell receptor beta chains originate from one sample sequenced in a study of blood T cell repertoires in COVID-19. Assay: immunoSEQ multiplex PCR; the TCRdb copy retains only in-frame clones and omits some. The sample carries more than 150,000 clones, roughly 88% recorded once. The sequencing sample was made of PBMCs or T cells enriched from blood (not recorded which). These receptors all stem from a woman aged 60 to 75 who had recovered from COVID-19.

The chain employs TRBV19 and TRBJ2-2; D is undetermined. This CDR3 is 15 amino acids long. Trimming removed 3 bases from V and 0 bases from J, with 8 bases in between. Germline V lookup: CDR1 LNHDA, CDR2 SQIVND (reference sequence). CDR3 protein: CASSMSAANTGELFF. In nucleotides, the CDR3 is TGTGCCAGTAGTATGTCTGCAGCGAACACCGGGGAGCTGTTTTTT.

The chain joins TRBV4-1 to TRBJ1-6; D remains unclear. Trimming removed 0 bases at V and 7 bases at J, with 13 bases between. From germline, CDR1 is MGHRA and CDR2 YSYEKL. This CDR3 is built from 16 residues. CDR3: CASSQDRGLLNSPLHF. DNA of the CDR3: TGCGCCAGCAGCCAAGATCGAGGGTTACTCAATTCACCCCTCCACTTT.

The gene calls are TRBV18 and TRBJ1-5; the D gene is possibly TRBD1 (6 bases). The V and J ends lost 2 bases and 0 bases respectively, with 11 bases between them. This CDR3 has 16 amino acids. From germline, CDR1 is KGHSH and CDR2 LQKENI. The chain's CDR3 is CASSPRGGPSNQPQHF. CDR3 coding DNA: TGTGCCAGCTCACCAAGGGGGGGCCCTAGCAATCAGCCCCAGCATTTT.

The gene calls are TRBV18 and TRBJ1-1; possibly TRBD1 for D (6 bases). CDR1 is KGHSH, CDR2 LQKENI, per germline. The CDR3 runs 14 residues. V was trimmed by 0 bases and J by 6 bases, leaving 11 bases between them. The chain's CDR3 is CASSPPGGIAEAFF. CDR3 sequence (DNA): TGTGCCAGCTCACCACCAGGGGGTATCGCTGAAGCTTTCTTT. The full variable domain, with the rest looked up from reference TRBV18 and TRBJ1-1, is NAGVMQNPRHLVRRRGQEARLRCSPMKGHSHVYWYRQLPEEGLKFMVYLQKENIIDESGMPKERFSAEFPKEGPSILRIQQVVRGDSAAYFCASSPPGGIAEAFFGQGTRLTVV.

The V call is TRBV5-1, the J call TRBJ2-3; 7 positions match TRBD2. CDR1 is SGHRS and CDR2 is YFSETQ in the germline V gene. Trimming took 0 bases from V and 4 from J; bases not matched to a gene: 11. The CDR3 sequence is 17 residues long. DNA of the CDR3: TGCGCCAGCAGCTTGGTCCCTCAGCGGGACGGCGCAGATACGCAGTATTTT. Its translation is CASSLVPQRDGADTQYF. Full variable domain (missing parts from reference TRBV5-1 and TRBJ2-3): KAGVTQTPRYLIKTRGQQVTLSCSPISGHRSVSWYQQTPGQGLQFLFEYFSETQRNKGNFPGRFSGRQFSNSRSEMNVSTLELGDSALYLCASSLVPQRDGADTQYFGPGTRLTVL.